The sample holds many counts of the clone carrying this T cell receptor beta chain. Its antigen is currently unknown. The CDR3 is made up of 13 amino acids. V shed 8 bases and J shed 5 bases, with 16 bases lying between them. Germline-derived CDR1 and CDR2 are SQVTM and ANQGSEA. This specimen belongs to a study of T cells in Graves' hyperthyroidism and ophthalmopathy. About the study: Peripheral blood was acquired at first diagnosis, ahead of any therapy whatsoever. Study-wide results and limits: The model identified upcoming ophthalmopathy a median about 6.5 months ahead of onset.

RNA transcripts provided the source from which TCR beta CDR3 regions were amplified. The HTBI set primed first-round TCR CDR3 RT-PCR. TCRdb reanalysed the multiplex PCR reads using MiXCR and keeps one entry per CDR3 protein. This table has approximately 740,000 distinct CDR3 sequences, around 15% appearing once. The sample taken for sequencing was blood. The clonotype originates from a woman aged 18 to 35 with Graves' hyperthyroidism. The rearrangement links TRBV29-1 to TRBJ2-1, with a weak D call TRBD2 (5 bases). The CDR3 sequence is CSPPGAVNNEQFF. In DNA, the CDR3 is TGCAGCCCCCCAGGAGCGGTTAACAATGAGCAGTTCTTC.